This T cell receptor (beta chain) was obtained from a study of shared clonotypes between healthy human individuals. Study overall: CD4 naive and CD4 memory each took three plates per donor, while CD8 naive took two and CD8 memory one. Findings and limits, study-wide: About 5% of naive CD4 clonotypes were common to a few donors.

On this clone itself: Its antigen remains unidentified.

The repertoire was sequenced with immunoSEQ multiplex PCR; TCRdb's copy has only in-frame clones and lacks some. The sample yields about 2.4 million clones, 90% to 95% seen once. Germline V gene lookup returns CDR1 WNHNN and CDR2 SYGVQD (reference sequence). Trimming shortened V by 2 bases and J by 5 bases, and 10 bases separated the two germline ends. The CDR3 runs to 13 residues. The specimen was naive CD4+ T cells sorted from blood. Sample subset: CD45RA+ positively selected. The receptor was isolated from a man aged 18 to 35 in good health. The V call is TRBV10-1, the J call TRBJ2-7; D is perhaps TRBD1 (5 bases). The CDR3 nucleotides read TGCGCCAGCAGTGAGCCAGGGAAAAACGAGCAGTACTTC. Translating gives CASSEPGKNEQYF.